A single sample is the source of the 17 T cell receptor beta chains below, sequenced in a study of T cells after yellow fever vaccination. TCRdb passed the 5' RACE reads through MiXCR, listing each CDR3 protein once. There are 360,000 or so distinct CDR3 sequences in the sample; roughly 10% occur only once, and 15% to 20% lies in the top ten. Here the sequenced sample was PBMCs, taken on the day of the first yellow fever vaccination. The source of these receptors is a young man who received the YFV17D yellow fever vaccine.

This clonotype was picked up a small number of times. V gene TRBV12-3 or TRBV12-4 combines with J gene TRBJ1-2; D gene unclear. Trimming removed 3 bases at V and 0 bases at J, with 11 bases between. The CDR3 is made up of 15 amino acids. CDR3 sequence (DNA): TGTGCCAGCAGTTTCATACACAAATCTAACTATGGCTACACCTTC. It specifies CASSFIHKSNYGYTF.

This clonotype was detected a few times. The V and J genes are TRBV9 and TRBJ1-1; 8 positions agree with TRBD1. Germline V gene lookup returns CDR1 SGDLS and CDR2 YYNGEE. Trimming removed 0 bases from V and 6 bases from J; junction bases left unmatched: 7. The length of the CDR3 is 15 residues. The CDR3 DNA is TGTGCCAGCAGCGTAGCTGGACAGGGCTTCGCTGAAGCTTTCTTT. Its protein is CASSVAGQGFAEAFF.

This clonotype was seen more than once but under ten times. The chain carries TRBV7-9 and TRBJ2-3, with 7 positions matching TRBD1. J lost 0 bases, V lost 7 bases, and 13 bases had no gene match. This CDR3 contains 17 residues. CDR1 is SEHNR and CDR2 is FQNEAQ in the germline V gene (reference sequence). In nucleotides, the CDR3 is TGTGCCAGCACCACACATACCTGGACAGGTAGCACAGATACGCAGTATTTT. It yields the protein CASTTHTWTGSTDTQYF.

This chain joins TRBV7-2 and TRBJ2-5; D possibly corresponds to TRBD1 (5 bases). The germline V and J ends were trimmed by 5 bases and 4 bases, with 11 bases remaining between them. The CDR3 has 13 amino acids. The germline V gene has CDR1 SGHTA and CDR2 FQGNSA. The CDR3, as DNA: TGTGCCAGCAGCGCGACAGCGCGAGAGACCCAGTACTTC. Encoded protein: CASSATARETQYF.

This clonotype occurred a few times. V usage is TRBV4-1 and J usage is TRBJ2-1; D is uncertain. The CDR3 covers 13 residues. V lost 4 bases and J 9 bases, leaving 13 bases between the germline ends. Germline V lookup: CDR1 MGHRA, CDR2 YSYEKL. CDR3 loop: CASSPGSAGEQFF. In DNA, the CDR3 is TGCGCCAGCAGCCCTGGGTCCGCTGGTGAGCAGTTCTTC.

In nucleotides, the CDR3 is TGTGCCAGCAGCTTAGTCGGCGCGTTAGCCAAAAACATTCAGTACTTC. Residues: CASSLVGALAKNIQYF. The chain is built from TRBV7-9 and TRBJ2-4; D remains ambiguous. Germline V gives CDR1 SEHNR, CDR2 FQNEAQ (reference sequence). The CDR3 has 16 amino acids. Between the trimmed V and J ends, which lost 1 base and 0 bases, there was a span of 10 bases.

This clonotype was counted many times. The chain couples TRBV24-1 to TRBJ2-5; 7 bases align to TRBD1. V dropped 3 bases and J dropped 0; count of bases not matched to a gene: 9. This CDR3 contains 17 residues. CDR1 and CDR2 (germline): KGHDR, SFDVKD. CDR3 DNA: TGTGCCACCAGTGATGCCCCCCCTACAGGGGACCAAGAGACCCAGTACTTC. Translation: CATSDAPPTGDQETQYF.

This clonotype showed up just a few times. The chain combines TRBV28 with TRBJ2-3; 7 positions match TRBD2. The CDR3 length is 14 residues. Germline V gene lookup returns CDR1 MDHEN and CDR2 SYDVKM. Germline trimming cut 2 bases from V and 5 bases from J; bases unmatched to any gene: 4. CDR3 DNA sequence: TGTGCCAGCAGTTTACTGACGGGGGGAGATACGCAGTATTTT. Protein product: CASSLLTGGDTQYF.

This clonotype appeared a few times. The V and J genes are TRBV19 and TRBJ2-7; D is unclear. The CDR3 extends over 14 amino acids. Germline V lookup: CDR1 LNHDA, CDR2 SQIVND (reference sequence). Trimming cost V 3 bases and J 3 bases, with 12 bases left between them. The chain's CDR3 is CASSILIGSYEQYF. In DNA form, the CDR3 reads TGTGCCAGTAGTATTTTAATTGGAAGCTACGAGCAGTACTTC.

A few counts support this clonotype. The chain is built from TRBV5-1 and TRBJ2-1; D is uncertain. V gave up 5 bases and J gave up 0 bases, with 12 bases separating them. The CDR3 length is 15 residues. Germline CDR1 and CDR2: SGHRS and YFSETQ. The CDR3 DNA sequence: TGCGCCAGCAGGGAAGGATCGAGCTCCTACAATGAGCAGTTCTTC. This codes for CASREGSSSYNEQFF.

This chain connects TRBV7-6 to TRBJ1-1; D uncertain. Looked up from germline, CDR1 is SGHVS and CDR2 is FNYEAQ. Trimming removed 2 bases at V and 0 bases at J, with 10 bases between. This CDR3 comprises 15 residues. The CDR3 nucleotides are TGTGCCAGCAGCTTAAATCCAGATATGAACACTGAAGCTTTCTTT. Protein: CASSLNPDMNTEAFF.

The chain has TRBV21-1 and TRBJ1-1; TRBD1 was called by the table and not checked on the DNA. TRBV21-1 has pseudogene status. CDR3 length equals 14 residues. CDR3 loop: CASSDGTGNTEAFF. The DNA for the CDR3 is TGTGCCAGCAGCGATGGGACGGGGAACACTGAAGCTTTCTTT.

In this sample, this clonotype turned up a few times. CDR3 nucleotide sequence: TGTGCCAGCAGCTTAGGGGGAGAGGGAGAAGCTTTCTTT. Translating gives CASSLGGEGEAFF. The gene calls are TRBV7-9 and TRBJ1-1; unclear D gene. The CDR3 is 13 amino acids. The germline V and J ends were trimmed by 1 base and 8 bases, with 11 bases remaining between them. Germline V gene lookup returns CDR1 SEHNR and CDR2 FQNEAQ (reference sequence).

This clonotype came up many times. This chain joins TRBV6-2 or TRBV6-3 and TRBJ2-2; 7 bases line up with TRBD1. The CDR3 consists of 16 residues. Germline assignment: CDR1 MNHEY and CDR2 SVGEGT. J gave up 4 bases and V 4 bases, and 9 bases lay outside the gene matches. This CDR3 reads CASSFKVGTATGELFF. The DNA of the CDR3 is TGTGCCAGCAGTTTCAAAGTCGGGACAGCCACCGGGGAGCTGTTTTTT.

This clonotype appeared a few times. This chain links TRBV4-1 with TRBJ2-2; no clear D gene. Deletions cut 4 bases from V and 2 bases from J, with 5 bases between. The CDR3 has 13 residues. Germline CDR1 and CDR2: MGHRA and YSYEKL. The CDR3 protein is CASSPYNTGELFF. In DNA, the CDR3 is TGCGCCAGCAGCCCTTATAACACCGGGGAGCTGTTTTTT.

In nucleotides, the CDR3 is TGTGCCAGCAGCTCGGGACAGGGTGGCGCAGCCAACGTCCTGACTTTC. Its protein is CASSSGQGGAANVLTF. The chain couples TRBV7-6 to TRBJ2-6; 9 nucleotides align to TRBD1. The V gene's germline CDR1 is SGHVS and CDR2 FNYEAQ. Unmatched junction bases numbered 8, after V lost 4 bases and J lost 7 bases. This CDR3 is built from 16 residues.

There are a few counts of this clonotype. The genes are TRBV29-1 and TRBJ1-2; D not certain. Germline CDR1 is SQVTM and CDR2 is ANQGSEA. The CDR3 sequence is 13 residues long. The V and J ends lost 6 bases and 4 bases respectively, with 15 bases between them. CDR3 loop: CSVTDGAVYGYTF. The CDR3 coding sequence is TGCAGCGTCACGGACGGTGCGGTCTATGGCTACACCTTC.